These T cell receptor beta chains were read from a single sample in a study of blood T cell repertoires in COVID-19. Profiling relied on immunoSEQ multiplex PCR, and the TCRdb table lists in-frame clones only, not all of them. Among 360,000 or so clones listed, 89% were seen once. Sequenced material: PBMCs or T cells enriched from blood (not recorded which). These receptors came from a woman aged 25 to 45 who had recovered from COVID-19. The CDR3 runs from the conserved cysteine through the conserved F or W. The order of the fields is J gene, V gene, D gene, clone size, CDR3 protein, CDR3 DNA. The D gene is left open where the match is weak. Rows may omit the clone size; those that give it use once, few, many or a size class.

J: TRBJ2-3
V: TRBV27
D: .
size: .
CDR3: CASRGTSRHTDTQYF
DNA: TGTGCCAGCAGGGGGACATCGAGACACACAGATACGCAGTATTTT

J: TRBJ2-5
V: TRBV19
D: TRBD1
size: .
CDR3: CAARGGQGTQYF
DNA: TGTGCCGCAAGAGGGGGCCAGGGGACCCAGTACTTC

J: TRBJ1-5
V: TRBV2
D: TRBD1
size: .
CDR3: CASRSDRAAGWFQPQHF
DNA: TGTGCCAGCAGGTCGGACAGGGCCGCGGGATGGTTTCAGCCCCAGCATTTT

J: TRBJ1-2
V: TRBV18
D: TRBD1
size: .
CDR3: CASSPRQGAYGYTF
DNA: TGTGCCAGCTCACCTCGACAGGGGGCTTATGGCTACACCTTC

J: TRBJ2-6
V: TRBV19
D: .
size: .
CDR3: CASSIVGGGLGSGANVLTF
DNA: TGTGCCAGTAGTATAGTAGGTGGGGGACTGGGGTCTGGGGCCAACGTCCTGACTTTC

J: TRBJ1-5
V: TRBV28
D: TRBD1
size: .
CDR3: CASSSTGFQPQHF
DNA: TGTGCCAGCAGTTCGACAGGGTTTCAGCCCCAGCATTTT

J: TRBJ2-5
V: TRBV30
D: .
size: .
CDR3: CAWSGGLGETQYF
DNA: TGTGCCTGGAGCGGGGGGCTAGGTGAGACCCAGTACTTC

J: TRBJ2-7
V: TRBV5-1
D: TRBD2
size: .
CDR3: CASSVFSGERRYF
DNA: TGCGCCAGCAGTGTTTTTAGCGGGGAACGTCGGTACTTC

J: TRBJ2-2
V: TRBV18
D: TRBD1
size: .
CDR3: CASSSYRGEVNTGELFF
DNA: TGTGCCAGCTCATCCTACAGGGGAGAGGTGAACACCGGGGAGCTGTTTTTT

J: TRBJ2-3
V: TRBV28
D: .
size: .
CDR3: CASTSGVITYF
DNA: TGTGCCAGCACGTCGGGGGTTATAACGTATTTT

J: TRBJ2-7
V: TRBV7-2
D: .
size: few
CDR3: CASGSKTGSSEQYF
DNA: TGTGCCAGTGGGTCTAAAACCGGGTCGAGCGAGCAGTACTTC

J: TRBJ1-5
V: TRBV19
D: .
size: .
CDR3: CASSIPPRPENQPQHF
DNA: TGTGCCAGTAGTATCCCCCCCCGGCCGGAGAATCAGCCCCAGCATTTT

J: TRBJ1-6
V: TRBV27
D: .
size: .
CDR3: CASSLHRAGTSPLHF
DNA: TGTGCCAGCAGTTTACACAGGGCAGGTACTTCACCCCTCCACTTT

J: TRBJ1-1
V: TRBV2
D: TRBD1
size: .
CDR3: CASRETGTGRGEAFF
DNA: TGTGCCAGCAGAGAGACCGGGACAGGGAGGGGTGAAGCTTTCTTT

J: TRBJ1-6
V: TRBV30
D: TRBD1
size: .
CDR3: CAWRRQTGAFDSPLHF
DNA: TGTGCCTGGAGGAGACAGACAGGGGCGTTCGATTCACCCCTCCACTTT

J: TRBJ2-7
V: TRBV6-6
D: .
size: .
CDR3: CASRGGLNKRAGEQYF
DNA: TGTGCCAGCAGGGGTGGTCTTAATAAGCGGGCAGGGGAGCAGTACTTC

J: TRBJ1-1
V: TRBV5-1
D: .
size: .
CDR3: CASSPRSGGGTEAFF
DNA: TGCGCCAGCAGCCCAAGGTCGGGGGGTGGCACTGAAGCTTTCTTT

J: TRBJ1-1
V: TRBV28
D: .
size: .
CDR3: CASSLSAGAEAFF
DNA: TGTGCCAGCAGTTTATCGGCAGGGGCTGAAGCTTTCTTT

J: TRBJ2-1
V: TRBV11-2
D: TRBD2
size: once
CDR3: CASSRWTSGPYNEQFF
DNA: TGTGCCAGCAGCCGGTGGACTAGCGGGCCTTACAATGAGCAGTTCTTC

J: TRBJ1-1
V: TRBV18
D: .
size: .
CDR3: CASSPGSSDTEAFF
DNA: TGTGCCAGCTCACCGGGCTCAAGTGACACTGAAGCTTTCTTT

J: TRBJ2-2
V: TRBV6-5
D: TRBD1
size: .
CDR3: CASSRGQTTGELFF
DNA: TGTGCCAGCAGTCGGGGACAGACCACCGGGGAGCTGTTTTTT